Below, one T cell receptor (beta chain) is given with its context. The antigen remains undetermined. The data were obtained in a study of cytomegalovirus exposure and HLA in healthy donors. Whole-study context: Most genotyped donors, 65% to 85% of about 400, had Caucasian-associated genetic ancestry. Overall study findings and caveats: There were several of the most significant clusters that appeared linked to common viral pathogens in a later analysis. Later work found that TCR association rates differed between HLA loci; DRB1 had the most and HLA-C the fewest.

Vbeta (60) and Jbeta (13) primers were used in the PCR. Using immunoSEQ multiplex PCR, the repertoire was profiled, and TCRdb retains in-frame clones only, with some absent. The table lists some 170,000 clones, about three quarters of them singletons. The TCR sequence derives from an older woman in good health and CMV-seropositive. Sequences were obtained from PBMCs.

The CDR3 DNA reads TGTGCCAGCAGCGTAGGGCTAGCGGGGGGGACGGCCAAAAACATTCAGTACTTC. Its protein product is CASSVGLAGGTAKNIQYF. V gene TRBV9 combines with J gene TRBJ2-4, with TRBD2 identical over 12 bases. The CDR3 is 18 residues long. V lost 0 bases and J lost 1; bases outside the gene matches: 5. Germline CDR1 SGDLS, CDR2 YYNGEE.